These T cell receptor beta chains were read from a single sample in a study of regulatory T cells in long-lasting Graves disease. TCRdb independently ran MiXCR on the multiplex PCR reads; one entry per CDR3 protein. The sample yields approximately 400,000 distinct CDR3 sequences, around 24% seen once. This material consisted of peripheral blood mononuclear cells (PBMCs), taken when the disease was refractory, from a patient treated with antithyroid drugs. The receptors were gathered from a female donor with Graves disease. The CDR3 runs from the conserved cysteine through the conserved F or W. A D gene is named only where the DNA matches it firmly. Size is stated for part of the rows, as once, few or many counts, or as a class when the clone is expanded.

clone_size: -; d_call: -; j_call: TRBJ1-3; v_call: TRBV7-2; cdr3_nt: TGTGCCAGCAGCTTAGCATTAGGACAGCTTCCTTGGGAAAACACCATATATTTT; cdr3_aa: CASSLALGQLPWENTIYF
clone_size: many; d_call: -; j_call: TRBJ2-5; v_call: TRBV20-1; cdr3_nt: TGCAGTGCTAGAGTCTTAGGAGACCTCGGCGGGGCCCAGTACTTC; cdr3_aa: CSARVLGDLGGAQYF
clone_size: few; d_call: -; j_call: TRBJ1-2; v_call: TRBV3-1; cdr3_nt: TGTGCCAGCAGCCAAGCGCACAGGGCTGTCTATGGCTACACCTTC; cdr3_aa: CASSQAHRAVYGYTF
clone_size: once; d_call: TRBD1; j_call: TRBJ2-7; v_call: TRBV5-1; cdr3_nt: TGCGCCAGCAGCTTGCCCGGGACAGGCTCCCCCTACGAGCAGTACTTC; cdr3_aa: CASSLPGTGSPYEQYF
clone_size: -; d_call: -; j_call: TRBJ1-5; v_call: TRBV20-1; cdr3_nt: TGCAGTGCTAGTACAGGGTCTGGGGGCAATCAGCCCCAGCATTTT; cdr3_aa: CSASTGSGGNQPQHF
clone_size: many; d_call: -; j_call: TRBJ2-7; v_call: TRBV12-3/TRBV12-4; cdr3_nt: TGTGCCAGCAGTTTTACGCGCTCCTACGAGCAGTACTTC; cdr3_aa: CASSFTRSYEQYF
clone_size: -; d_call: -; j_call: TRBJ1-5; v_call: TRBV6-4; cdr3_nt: TGTGCCAGCAGTCCTGCCTGGGGTCAGCCCCAGCATTTT; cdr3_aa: CASSPAWGQPQHF
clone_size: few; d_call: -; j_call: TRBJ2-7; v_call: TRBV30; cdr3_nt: TGTGCCTGGAGTCAGAGAGGAAGAGTACGTGAGCAGTACTTC; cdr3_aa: CAWSQRGRVREQYF
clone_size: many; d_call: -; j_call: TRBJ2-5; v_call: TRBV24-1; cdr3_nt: TGTGCCACCAGTGACCCGGCGCGAGGAGAGACCCAGTACTTC; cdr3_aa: CATSDPARGETQYF
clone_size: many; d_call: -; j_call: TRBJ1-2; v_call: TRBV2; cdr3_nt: TGTGCCAGCAGCGTCACCATCTATGGCTACACCTTC; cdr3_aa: CASSVTIYGYTF
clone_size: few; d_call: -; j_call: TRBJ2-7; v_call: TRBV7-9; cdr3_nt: TGTGCCAGCAACCCCTTGACTAGTTCCTACGAGCAGTACTTC; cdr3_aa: CASNPLTSSYEQYF
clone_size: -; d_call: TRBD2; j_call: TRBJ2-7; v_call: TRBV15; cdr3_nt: TGTGCCACCAGCGGAATGACTAGCGGGAGCTTCCTTTACGAGCAGTACTTC; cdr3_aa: CATSGMTSGSFLYEQYF
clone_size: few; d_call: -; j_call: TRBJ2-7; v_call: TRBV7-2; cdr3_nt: TGTGCCAGCAGCTTAGCCGACAACACCTACGAGCAGTACTTC; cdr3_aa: CASSLADNTYEQYF
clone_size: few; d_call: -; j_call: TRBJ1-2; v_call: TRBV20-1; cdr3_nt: TGCAGTGCTACCACAGGGTATTCTGGCTACACCTTC; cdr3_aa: CSATTGYSGYTF